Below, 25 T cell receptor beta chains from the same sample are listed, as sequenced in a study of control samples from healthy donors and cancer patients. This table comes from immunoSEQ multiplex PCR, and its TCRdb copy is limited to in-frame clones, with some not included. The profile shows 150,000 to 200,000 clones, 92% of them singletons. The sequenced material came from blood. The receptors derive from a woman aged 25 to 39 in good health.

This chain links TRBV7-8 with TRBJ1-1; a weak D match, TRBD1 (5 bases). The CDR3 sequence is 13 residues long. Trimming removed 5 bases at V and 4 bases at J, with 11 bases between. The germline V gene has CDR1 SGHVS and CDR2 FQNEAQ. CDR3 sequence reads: CASSGAGATEAFF. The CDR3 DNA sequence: TGTGCCAGCAGCGGAGCTGGGGCCACTGAAGCTTTCTTT.

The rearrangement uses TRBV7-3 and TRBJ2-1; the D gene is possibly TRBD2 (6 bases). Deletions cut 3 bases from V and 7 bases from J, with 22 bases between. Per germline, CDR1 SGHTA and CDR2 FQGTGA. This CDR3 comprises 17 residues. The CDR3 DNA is TGTGCCAGCAGCTTGACCCCGGGAGAGTCCCGGGGGAATGAGCAGTTCTTC. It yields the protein CASSLTPGESRGNEQFF.

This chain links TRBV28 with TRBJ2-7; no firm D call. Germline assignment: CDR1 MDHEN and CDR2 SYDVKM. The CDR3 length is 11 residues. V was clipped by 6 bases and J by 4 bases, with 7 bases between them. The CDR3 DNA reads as TGTGCCAGCAGCAACTATTACGAGCAGTACTTC. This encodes CASSNYYEQYF.

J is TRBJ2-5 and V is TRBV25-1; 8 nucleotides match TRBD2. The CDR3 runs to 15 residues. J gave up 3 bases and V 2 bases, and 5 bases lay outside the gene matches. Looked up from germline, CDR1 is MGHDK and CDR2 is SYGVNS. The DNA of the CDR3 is TGTGCCAGCAGTGAAGGTAGCGGGACCAAAGAGACCCAGTACTTC. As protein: CASSEGSGTKETQYF.

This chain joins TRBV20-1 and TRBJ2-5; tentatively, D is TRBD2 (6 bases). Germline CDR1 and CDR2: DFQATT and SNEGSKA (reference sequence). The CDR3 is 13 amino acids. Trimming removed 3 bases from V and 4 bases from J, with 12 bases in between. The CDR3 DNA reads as TGCAGTGCTAGTGAAAGGGGAGGAGAGACCCAGTACTTC. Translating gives CSASERGGETQYF.

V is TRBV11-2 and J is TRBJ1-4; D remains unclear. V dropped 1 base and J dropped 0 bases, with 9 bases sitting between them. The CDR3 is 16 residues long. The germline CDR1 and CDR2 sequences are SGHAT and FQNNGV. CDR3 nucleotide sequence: TGTGCCAGCAGCTTAGTCCCAGGAACAACTAATGAAAAACTGTTTTTT. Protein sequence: CASSLVPGTTNEKLFF.

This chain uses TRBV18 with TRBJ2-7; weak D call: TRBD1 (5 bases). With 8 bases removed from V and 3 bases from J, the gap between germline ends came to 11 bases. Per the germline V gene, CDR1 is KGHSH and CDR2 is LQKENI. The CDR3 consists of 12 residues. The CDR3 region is CASAAQGYEQYF. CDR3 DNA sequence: TGTGCCAGCGCGGCTCAGGGCTACGAGCAGTACTTC.

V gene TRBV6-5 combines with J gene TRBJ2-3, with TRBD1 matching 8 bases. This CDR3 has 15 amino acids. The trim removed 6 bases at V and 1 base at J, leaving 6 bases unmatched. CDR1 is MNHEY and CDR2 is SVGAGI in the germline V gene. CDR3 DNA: TGTGCCAGCAGCACGGACAGGGCCGGCACAGATACGCAGTATTTT. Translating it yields CASSTDRAGTDTQYF.

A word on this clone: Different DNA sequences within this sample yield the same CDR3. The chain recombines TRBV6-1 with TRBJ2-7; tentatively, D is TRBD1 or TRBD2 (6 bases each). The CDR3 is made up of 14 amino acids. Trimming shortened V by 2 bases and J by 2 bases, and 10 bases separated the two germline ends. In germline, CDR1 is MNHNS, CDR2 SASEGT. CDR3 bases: TGTGCCAGCAGTGAACTTCGGGGGCCCTACGAGCAGTACTTC. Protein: CASSELRGPYEQYF.

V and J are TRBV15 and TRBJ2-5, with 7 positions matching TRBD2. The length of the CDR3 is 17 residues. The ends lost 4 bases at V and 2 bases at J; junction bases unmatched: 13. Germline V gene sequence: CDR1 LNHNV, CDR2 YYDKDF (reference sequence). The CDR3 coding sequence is TGTGCCACCAGCACCCTGCTGGGGGGGGGACTACAAGAGACCCAGTACTTC. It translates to CATSTLLGGGLQETQYF.

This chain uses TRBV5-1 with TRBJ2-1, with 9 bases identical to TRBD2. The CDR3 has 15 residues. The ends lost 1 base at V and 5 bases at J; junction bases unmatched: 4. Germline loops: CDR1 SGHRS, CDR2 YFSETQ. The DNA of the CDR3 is TGCGCCAGCAGCTTGCTGCCTAGCGGGAACAATGAGCAGTTCTTC. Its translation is CASSLLPSGNNEQFF.

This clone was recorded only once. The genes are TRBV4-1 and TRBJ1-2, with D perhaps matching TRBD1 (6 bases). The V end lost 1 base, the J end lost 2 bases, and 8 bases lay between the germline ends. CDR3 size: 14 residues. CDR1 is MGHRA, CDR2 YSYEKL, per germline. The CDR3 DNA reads TGCGCCAGCAGCCAAGTTCAGGGGAACTATGGCTACACCTTC. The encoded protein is CASSQVQGNYGYTF.

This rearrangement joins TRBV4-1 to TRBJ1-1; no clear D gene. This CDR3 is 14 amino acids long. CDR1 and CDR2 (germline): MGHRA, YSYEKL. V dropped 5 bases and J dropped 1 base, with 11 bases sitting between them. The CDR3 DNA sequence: TGCGCCAGCAGCTTTCCTCAGCAGAACACTGAAGCTTTCTTT. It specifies CASSFPQQNTEAFF.

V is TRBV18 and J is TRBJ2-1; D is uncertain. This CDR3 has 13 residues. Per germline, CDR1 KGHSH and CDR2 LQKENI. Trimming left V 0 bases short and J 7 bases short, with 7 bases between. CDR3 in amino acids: CASSPPSVNEQFF. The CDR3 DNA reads TGTGCCAGCTCACCACCCAGCGTTAATGAGCAGTTCTTC. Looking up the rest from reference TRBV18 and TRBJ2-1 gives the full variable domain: NAGVMQNPRHLVRRRGQEARLRCSPMKGHSHVYWYRQLPEEGLKFMVYLQKENIIDESGMPKERFSAEFPKEGPSILRIQQVVRGDSAAYFCASSPPSVNEQFFGPGTRLTVL.

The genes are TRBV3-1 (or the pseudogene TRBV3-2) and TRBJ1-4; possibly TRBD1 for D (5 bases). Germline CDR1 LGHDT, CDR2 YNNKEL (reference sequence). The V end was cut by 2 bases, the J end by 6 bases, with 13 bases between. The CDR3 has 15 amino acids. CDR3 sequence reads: CASSQMRGVYEKLFF. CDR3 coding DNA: TGTGCCAGCAGCCAAATGAGAGGGGTTTATGAAAAACTGTTTTTT.

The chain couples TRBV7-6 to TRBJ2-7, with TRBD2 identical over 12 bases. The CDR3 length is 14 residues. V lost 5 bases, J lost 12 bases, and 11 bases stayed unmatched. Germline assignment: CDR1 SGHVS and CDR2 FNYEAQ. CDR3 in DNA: TGTGCCAGCAGCCCACCGGGACTAGCGGGTCGTCTGTACTTC. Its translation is CASSPPGLAGRLYF.

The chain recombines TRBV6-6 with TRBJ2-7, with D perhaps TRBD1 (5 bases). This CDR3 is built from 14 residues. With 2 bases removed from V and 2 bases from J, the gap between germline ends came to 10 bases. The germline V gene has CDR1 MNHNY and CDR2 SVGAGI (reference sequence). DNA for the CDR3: TGTGCCAGCAGTTACAGGGGTAATACCTACGAGCAGTACTTC. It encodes CASSYRGNTYEQYF.

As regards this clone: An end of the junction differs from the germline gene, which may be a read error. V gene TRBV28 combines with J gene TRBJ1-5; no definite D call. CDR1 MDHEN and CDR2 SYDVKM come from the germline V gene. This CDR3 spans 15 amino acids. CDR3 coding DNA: TGTGCCAGCAGTTTAAGGAGGGCAGTCGTATTCCCCCCGCATTTT. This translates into CASSLRRAVVFPPHF.

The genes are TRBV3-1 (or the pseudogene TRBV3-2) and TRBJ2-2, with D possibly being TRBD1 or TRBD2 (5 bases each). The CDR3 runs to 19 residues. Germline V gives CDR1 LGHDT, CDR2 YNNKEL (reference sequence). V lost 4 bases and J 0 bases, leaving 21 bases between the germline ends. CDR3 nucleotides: TGTGCCAGCAGCCGCAAGACACATATCGGGACGCCGAACACCGGGGAGCTGTTTTTT. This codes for CASSRKTHIGTPNTGELFF.

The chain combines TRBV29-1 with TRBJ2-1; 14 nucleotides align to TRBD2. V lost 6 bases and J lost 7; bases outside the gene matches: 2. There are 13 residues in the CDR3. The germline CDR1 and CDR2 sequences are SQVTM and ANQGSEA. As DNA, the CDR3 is TGCAGCGTCAGGACTAGCGGGGGGAATGAGCAGTTCTTC. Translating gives CSVRTSGGNEQFF.

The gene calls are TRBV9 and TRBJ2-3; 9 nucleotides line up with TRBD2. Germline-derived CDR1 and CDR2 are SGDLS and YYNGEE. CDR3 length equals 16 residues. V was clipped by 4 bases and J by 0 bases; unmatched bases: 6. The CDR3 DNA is TGTGCCAGCAGCCCCCCTAGCGGGGTTAGCACAGATACGCAGTATTTT. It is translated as CASSPPSGVSTDTQYF.

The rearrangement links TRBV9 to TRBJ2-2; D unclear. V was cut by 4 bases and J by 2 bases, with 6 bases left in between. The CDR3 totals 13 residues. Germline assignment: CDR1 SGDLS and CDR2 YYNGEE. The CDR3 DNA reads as TGTGCCAGCAGCCCCCTCAACACCGGGGAGCTGTTTTTT. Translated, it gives CASSPLNTGELFF.

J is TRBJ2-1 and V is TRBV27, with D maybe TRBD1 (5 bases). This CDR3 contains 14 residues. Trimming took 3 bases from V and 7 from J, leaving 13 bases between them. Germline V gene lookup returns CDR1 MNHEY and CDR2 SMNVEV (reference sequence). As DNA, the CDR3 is TGTGCCAGCAGTTTGCAGACTCAGGGTAATGAGCAGTTCTTC. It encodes CASSLQTQGNEQFF.

CDR3 protein: CASSQVSSSYEQYF. CDR3 DNA sequence: TGCGCCAGCAGCCAAGTATCTAGCAGCTACGAGCAGTACTTC. The V gene is TRBV4-1, the J gene TRBJ2-7, with D possibly being TRBD2 (5 bases). V was cut by 1 base and J by 3 bases, with 10 bases left in between. The germline gives CDR1 MGHRA, CDR2 YSYEKL. This CDR3 region has 14 residues.

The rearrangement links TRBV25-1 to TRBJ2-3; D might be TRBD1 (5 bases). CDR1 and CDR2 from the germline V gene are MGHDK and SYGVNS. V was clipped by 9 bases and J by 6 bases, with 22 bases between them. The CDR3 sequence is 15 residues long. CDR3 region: CASSSTRGGADTQYF. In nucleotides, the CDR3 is TGTGCCAGTTCCAGTACCCGCGGTGGGGCCGATACGCAGTATTTT.